This TCR beta chain was identified in a study of shared T cell receptors in the human thymus. Data came from immunoSEQ multiplex PCR; TCRdb stores just in-frame clones and leaves some out. There are hundreds of thousands of clones in the sample; about 90% occur only once, and more than 0.009% lies in the top ten. Trimming took off 6 bases at V and 7 bases at J, with 13 bases between the two ends. This CDR3 spans 12 amino acids. Germline-derived CDR1 and CDR2 are MNHNS and SASEGT. The data were also submitted as part of a second study, on human thymus T cells. Per that study: Resections from corrective heart surgery supplied the thymus tissue.

The sequence was obtained from a boy less than two years old with a congenital heart defect. Sequenced: thymocytes. V and J are TRBV6-1 and TRBJ2-7; D call uncertain. This CDR3 reads CASRSPPREQYF. The DNA of the CDR3 is TGTGCCAGCAGGTCCCCTCCGCGAGAGCAGTACTTC.